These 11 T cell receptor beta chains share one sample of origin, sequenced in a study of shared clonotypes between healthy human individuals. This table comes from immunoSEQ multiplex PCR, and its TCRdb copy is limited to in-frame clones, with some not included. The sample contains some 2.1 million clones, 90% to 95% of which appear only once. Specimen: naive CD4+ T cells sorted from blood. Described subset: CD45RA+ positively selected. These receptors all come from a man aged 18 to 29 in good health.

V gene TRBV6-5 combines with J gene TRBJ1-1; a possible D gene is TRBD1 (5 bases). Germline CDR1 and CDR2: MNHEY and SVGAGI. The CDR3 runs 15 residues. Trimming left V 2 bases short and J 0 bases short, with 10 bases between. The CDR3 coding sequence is TGTGCCAGCAGTTACCAACGGGGCATGAACACTGAAGCTTTCTTT. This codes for CASSYQRGMNTEAFF.

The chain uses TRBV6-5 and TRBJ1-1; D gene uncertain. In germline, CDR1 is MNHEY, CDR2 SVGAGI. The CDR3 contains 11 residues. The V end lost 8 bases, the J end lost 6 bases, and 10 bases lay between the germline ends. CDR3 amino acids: CASSIGPEAFF. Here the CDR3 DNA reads TGTGCCAGCTCAATAGGACCTGAAGCTTTCTTT.

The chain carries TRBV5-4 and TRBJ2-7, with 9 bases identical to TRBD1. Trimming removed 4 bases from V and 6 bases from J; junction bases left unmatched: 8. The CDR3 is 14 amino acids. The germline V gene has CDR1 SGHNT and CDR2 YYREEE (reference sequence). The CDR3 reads CASSPRDRAREQYF. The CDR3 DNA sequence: TGTGCCAGCAGCCCCCGGGACAGGGCTCGCGAGCAGTACTTC.

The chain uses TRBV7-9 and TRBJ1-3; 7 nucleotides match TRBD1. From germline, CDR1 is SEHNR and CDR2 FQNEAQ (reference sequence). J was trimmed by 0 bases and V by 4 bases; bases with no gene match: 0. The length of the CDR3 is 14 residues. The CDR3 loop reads CASSWDSSGNTIYF. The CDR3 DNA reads TGTGCCAGCAGCTGGGACAGCTCTGGAAACACCATATATTTT.

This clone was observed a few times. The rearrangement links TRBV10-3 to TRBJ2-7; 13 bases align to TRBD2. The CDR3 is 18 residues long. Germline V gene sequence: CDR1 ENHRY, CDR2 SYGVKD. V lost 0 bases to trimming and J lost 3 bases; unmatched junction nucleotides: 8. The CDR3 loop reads CAISESPGLAGNHYEQYF. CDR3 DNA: TGTGCCATCAGTGAGTCTCCGGGACTAGCGGGAAATCACTACGAGCAGTACTTC.

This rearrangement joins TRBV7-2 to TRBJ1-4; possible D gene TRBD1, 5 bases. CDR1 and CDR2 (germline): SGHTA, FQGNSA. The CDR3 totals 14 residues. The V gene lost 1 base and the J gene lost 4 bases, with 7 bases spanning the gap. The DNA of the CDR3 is TGTGCCAGCAGCTTAGAGAGGGGTAATGAAAAACTGTTTTTT. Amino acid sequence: CASSLERGNEKLFF.

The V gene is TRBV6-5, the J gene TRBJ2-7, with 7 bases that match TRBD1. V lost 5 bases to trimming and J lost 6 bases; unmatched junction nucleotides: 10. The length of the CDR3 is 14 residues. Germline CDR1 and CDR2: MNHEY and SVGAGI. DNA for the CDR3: TGTGCCAGCAGTCCCGGGACAGCCCTTCGCGAGCAGTACTTC. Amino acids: CASSPGTALREQYF.

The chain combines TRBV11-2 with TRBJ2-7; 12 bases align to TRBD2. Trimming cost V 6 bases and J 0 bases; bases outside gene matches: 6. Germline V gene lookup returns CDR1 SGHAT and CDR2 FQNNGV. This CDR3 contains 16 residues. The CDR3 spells CASRPLTSGSSYEQYF. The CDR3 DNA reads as TGTGCCAGCAGACCACTGACTAGCGGGAGCTCCTACGAGCAGTACTTC. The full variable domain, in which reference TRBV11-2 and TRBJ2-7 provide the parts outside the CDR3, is EAGVAQSPRYKIIEKRQSVAFWCNPISGHATLYWYQQILGQGPKLLIQFQNNGVVDDSQLPKDRFSAERLKGVDSTLKIQPAKLEDSAVYLCASRPLTSGSSYEQYFGPGTRLTVT.

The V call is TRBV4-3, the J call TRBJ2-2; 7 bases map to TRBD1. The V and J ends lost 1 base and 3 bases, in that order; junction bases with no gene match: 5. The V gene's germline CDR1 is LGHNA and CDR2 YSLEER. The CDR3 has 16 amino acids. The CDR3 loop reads CASSQVNRGYTGELFF. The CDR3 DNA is TGCGCCAGCAGCCAAGTTAACAGGGGTTACACCGGGGAGCTGTTTTTT.

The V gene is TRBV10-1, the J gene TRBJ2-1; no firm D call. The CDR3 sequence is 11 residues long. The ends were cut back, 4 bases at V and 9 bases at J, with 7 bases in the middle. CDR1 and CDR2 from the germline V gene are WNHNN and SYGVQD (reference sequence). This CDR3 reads CASSGSGEQFF. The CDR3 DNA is TGCGCCAGCAGTGGATCGGGTGAGCAGTTCTTC.

CDR3 coding DNA: TGCGCCAGCAGCTTGATGGGGCTGAACACTGAAGCTTTCTTT. This sequence encodes CASSLMGLNTEAFF. The chain combines TRBV5-1 with TRBJ1-1, with a tentative D call TRBD1 (5 bases). Germline values: CDR1 SGHRS, CDR2 YFSETQ. The CDR3 consists of 14 residues. The V end was cut by 1 base, the J end by 0 bases, with 7 bases between.